The rows below give T cell receptor beta chains drawn from one sample of a study of T cells in Graves' hyperthyroidism and ophthalmopathy. Each CDR3 protein gets one entry after TCRdb re-called the multiplex PCR reads with MiXCR. The sample carries 350,000 to 500,000 distinct CDR3 sequences, roughly 13% recorded once. Sequenced: blood. These TCRs come from a woman between 18 and 29 years old with Graves' hyperthyroidism. Both conserved end residues are part of each CDR3. Each record gives: D gene, J gene, clone size, V gene, CDR3 protein, CDR3 DNA. A D gene is named only where the DNA matches it firmly. Size is omitted from some rows. Given values are once, few, many or a class for expanded clones.

>TRBD1|TRBJ2-1|once|TRBV27
CASSTPTGLSVYKQFF
TGTGCCAGCAGTACTCCGACAGGGCTAAGTGTATACAAGCAGTTCTTC
>NA|TRBJ2-2|NA|TRBV5-8
CASSFGDRNTGELFF
TGTGCCAGCAGCTTTGGTGACAGAAACACCGGGGAGCTGTTTTTT
>NA|TRBJ2-1|NA|TRBV3-1
CASSPAQAHNEQFF
TGTGCCAGCTCCCCGGCGCAGGCCCACAATGAGCAGTTCTTC
>NA|TRBJ2-7|many|TRBV11-2
CTSSLAPGQSYEQYF
TGTACCAGCAGCTTAGCCCCAGGACAGTCCTACGAGCAGTACTTC
>NA|TRBJ1-1|many|TRBV5-1
CASTHQPGDTEAFF
TGCGCCAGTACGCACCAACCGGGCGACACTGAAGCTTTCTTT
>NA|TRBJ1-6|NA|TRBV19
CASSTRDPNSPLHF
TGTGCCAGTAGTACCCGGGATCCTAATTCACCCCTCCACTTT
>NA|TRBJ1-1|few|TRBV19
CASSISINTEAFF
TGTGCCAGTAGTATATCCATCAACACTGAAGCTTTCTTT
>NA|TRBJ2-5|many|TRBV13
CASSTGAGEGTQYF
TGTGCCAGCAGCACAGGGGCAGGGGAGGGGACCCAGTACTTC
>TRBD1|TRBJ2-7|few|TRBV27
CAGSSRQGSGFYEQYF
TGTGCCGGCAGTTCGAGACAGGGGTCAGGCTTTTACGAGCAGTACTTC
>NA|TRBJ1-1|few|TRBV20-1
CSAPGEWVGAFF
TGCAGTGCCCCAGGGGAATGGGTTGGCGCTTTCTTT
>NA|TRBJ2-7|few|TRBV27
CASSLTFQGQTYEQYF
TGTGCCAGCAGTTTGACTTTCCAAGGACAGACTTACGAGCAGTACTTC
>NA|TRBJ2-1|many|TRBV7-2
CASSFRGDNEQFF
TGTGCCAGCAGCTTCCGGGGAGACAATGAGCAGTTCTTC
>TRBD1|TRBJ2-1|NA|TRBV10-2
CASTDRVHEQFF
TGCGCCAGCACCGACAGGGTCCATGAGCAGTTCTTC
>TRBD2|TRBJ2-7|NA|TRBV5-1
CASSLDRGASGAHEQYF
TGCGCCAGCAGCCTTGACCGAGGGGCTAGCGGAGCACACGAGCAGTACTTC
>TRBD2|TRBJ2-2|many|TRBV3-1
CASSYSGGSGELFF
TGTGCCAGCAGCTACTCGGGAGGGTCCGGGGAGCTGTTTTTT
>TRBD2|TRBJ2-1|many|TRBV9
CASSANPTSGYDNEQFF
TGTGCCAGCAGCGCCAACCCGACTAGCGGGTACGACAATGAGCAGTTCTTC
>TRBD2|TRBJ2-7|many|TRBV7-8
CASSRTTSFDEQYF
TGTGCCAGCAGCCGTACGACTAGCTTCGACGAGCAGTACTTC
>TRBD2|TRBJ2-1|many|TRBV6-1
CASTMSGTSVYEQFF
TGTGCCAGCACCATGAGCGGGACTAGCGTCTATGAGCAGTTCTTC
>NA|TRBJ2-1|many|TRBV7-9
CASSFRRSEQFF
TGTGCCAGCAGCTTCCGCCGGAGCGAGCAGTTCTTC
>TRBD2|TRBJ2-1|many|TRBV6-2/TRBV6-3
CASSYWPAGVNEQFF
TGTGCCAGCAGTTACTGGCCAGCGGGAGTGAATGAGCAGTTCTTC
>TRBD2|TRBJ2-3|NA|TRBV12-3/TRBV12-4
CASSLNRLADTDTQYF
TGTGCCAGCAGCCTCAATAGACTAGCGGACACAGATACGCAGTATTTT
>NA|TRBJ1-1|few|TRBV29-1
CSAASGGMNTEAFF
TGCAGCGCTGCCTCTGGAGGGATGAACACTGAAGCTTTCTTT
>TRBD2|TRBJ2-2|NA|TRBV12-3/TRBV12-4
CASSSGGGGLFF
TGTGCCAGCAGTTCGGGGGGTGGGGGGCTGTTTTTT
>NA|TRBJ2-3|many|TRBV11-1
CASSVVGTPITDTQYF
TGTGCCAGCAGCGTTGTCGGGACACCGATCACAGATACGCAGTATTTT
>TRBD2|TRBJ2-1|many|TRBV28
CASSFPPTSDSYNEQFF
TGTGCCAGCAGTTTTCCTCCGACTAGCGATTCCTACAATGAGCAGTTCTTC
>NA|TRBJ2-3|few|TRBV30
CAWSAGLRLTDTQYF
TGTGCCTGGAGTGCTGGGCTGCGGCTCACAGATACGCAGTATTTT
>NA|TRBJ2-3|many|TRBV18
CASSPRQGTDTQYF
TGTGCCAGCTCACCACGCCAGGGCACAGATACGCAGTATTTT
>NA|TRBJ2-7|many|TRBV7-2
CASSFGPEQYF
TGTGCCAGCAGCTTTGGGCCCGAGCAGTACTTC
>NA|TRBJ2-1|many|TRBV2
CASSEGRVYNEQFF
TGTGCCAGCAGTGAAGGCAGGGTTTACAATGAGCAGTTCTTC
>TRBD1|TRBJ1-2|NA|TRBV10-3
CAISASGRQGDGYTF
TGTGCCATCAGTGCTTCGGGCCGACAGGGGGATGGCTACACCTTC
>NA|TRBJ1-1|many|TRBV6-1
CASSSTANEAFF
TGTGCCAGCAGTTCGACCGCGAATGAAGCTTTCTTT
>NA|TRBJ2-7|few|TRBV27
CASSLSGGPTYEQYF
TGTGCCAGCAGTTTATCGGGCGGGCCTACCTACGAGCAGTACTTC